The 3 T cell receptor beta chains given below trace back to one sample, sequenced in a study of cytomegalovirus exposure and HLA in healthy donors. Primers for the PCR totalled 60 Vbeta and 13 Jbeta. Here immunoSEQ multiplex PCR was the method, and the copy in TCRdb shows in-frame clones only, minus some. This table holds hundreds of thousands of clones, approximately 70% found once. The sample comprised PBMCs. Source of these receptors: a female donor in good health and CMV-seronegative.

This clone was observed a single time. The rearrangement links TRBV5-1 to TRBJ1-4; possible D gene TRBD1, 6 bases. V lost 3 bases, J lost 3 bases, and 18 bases lay in between. Germline lookup yields CDR1 SGHRS and CDR2 YFSETQ. The CDR3 is made up of 17 amino acids. The CDR3 protein is CASSSNPGGAANEKLFF. The CDR3 bases are TGCGCCAGCAGCTCGAATCCGGGGGGCGCGGCTAATGAAAAACTGTTTTTT.

The genes are TRBV4-2 and TRBJ2-2, with TRBD1 matching over 7 bases. Germline assignment: CDR1 LGHNA and CDR2 YNFKEQ. V dropped 8 bases and J dropped 8; count of bases not matched to a gene: 11. CDR3 length: 14 residues. CDR3 DNA: TGTGCCAGCGATATAGGACAGGAGAAGGGGGAGCTGTTTTTT. Residues: CASDIGQEKGELFF.

Comments on this clone: Mismatch with germline at one junction end may stem from a read error. The rearrangement joins TRBV7-9 to TRBJ2-1; 12 positions match TRBD2. CDR3 length: 15 residues. CDR1 and CDR2 (germline): SEHNR, FQNEAQ (reference sequence). The chain's CDR3 is CSSSLEASGRGEQFF. The DNA of the CDR3 is TGTTCCAGCAGCTTAGAGGCTAGCGGGAGGGGTGAGCAGTTCTTC.